The 3 T cell receptor beta chains reported below all come from one sample, sequenced in a study of T cells in Graves' hyperthyroidism and ophthalmopathy. Researchers amplified the TCR beta CDR3 regions from RNA transcripts. TCR CDR3 underwent first-round RT-PCR with the HTBI primer set. TCRdb used MiXCR to reprocess the multiplex PCR reads, holding one entry per CDR3 protein. Of about 720,000 distinct CDR3 sequences in the sample, roughly a sixth were seen once. Sequenced: blood. These receptors were obtained from a woman aged 50 to 60 with Graves' hyperthyroidism that later progressed to Graves' ophthalmopathy.

The chain recombines TRBV18 with TRBJ2-7, with a weak D call TRBD1 (6 bases). Trimming pared 8 bases from V and 1 base from J, leaving 12 bases between. Germline V gene data show CDR1 as KGHSH and CDR2 as LQKENI. This CDR3 has 13 residues. CDR3 in amino acids: CASTLGHSYEQYF. The CDR3 DNA reads as TGTGCCAGCACTCTGGGACATTCCTACGAGCAGTACTTC.

The J gene is TRBJ1-2, the V gene TRBV24-1; D may be TRBD1 (5 bases). Germline V gives CDR1 KGHDR, CDR2 SFDVKD. The CDR3 consists of 12 residues. Trimming left V 7 bases short and J 6 bases short, with 11 bases between. The CDR3 DNA reads TGTGCCACCAGCGACAGCGGCGATGGCTACACCTTC. It yields the protein CATSDSGDGYTF.

This clonotype came up a few times. The chain is built from TRBV6-6 and TRBJ2-1; 9 nucleotides line up with TRBD1. The germline CDR1 and CDR2 sequences are MNHNY and SVGAGI (reference sequence). The CDR3 sequence is 15 residues long. The trim removed 1 base at V and 7 bases at J, leaving 5 bases unmatched. The CDR3 nucleotides are TGTGCCAGCAGTTACTACGGGACAGGGTTGAATGAGCAGTTCTTC. This codes for CASSYYGTGLNEQFF.